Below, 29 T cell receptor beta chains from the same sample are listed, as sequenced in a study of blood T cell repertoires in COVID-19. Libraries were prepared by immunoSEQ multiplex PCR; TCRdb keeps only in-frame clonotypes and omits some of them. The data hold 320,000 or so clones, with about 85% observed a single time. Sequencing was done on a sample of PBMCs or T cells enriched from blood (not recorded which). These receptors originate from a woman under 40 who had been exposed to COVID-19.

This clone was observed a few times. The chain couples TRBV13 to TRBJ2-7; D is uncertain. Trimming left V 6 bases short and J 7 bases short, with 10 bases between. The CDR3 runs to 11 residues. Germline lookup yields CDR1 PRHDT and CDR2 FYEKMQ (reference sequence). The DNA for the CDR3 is TGTGCCAGCAGTTCCCGTGTGGAGCAGTACTTC. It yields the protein CASSSRVEQYF.

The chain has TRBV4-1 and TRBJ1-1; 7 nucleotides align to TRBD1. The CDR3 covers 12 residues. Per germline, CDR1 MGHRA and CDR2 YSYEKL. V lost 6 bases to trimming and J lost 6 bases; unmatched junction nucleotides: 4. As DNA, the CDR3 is TGCGCCAGCAGACCTACAGGGGCTGAAGCTTTCTTT. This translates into CASRPTGAEAFF.

CDR3 amino acids: CASSPGGTDNSGNTIYF. CDR3 nucleotide sequence: TGTGCCAGCAGCCCTGGGGGGACAGACAACTCTGGAAACACCATATATTTT. The V call is TRBV5-8, the J call TRBJ1-3, with 7 positions matching TRBD1. V lost 4 bases and J lost 0; bases outside the gene matches: 10. This CDR3 has 17 amino acids. CDR1 is SGHTS and CDR2 is YDEGEE in the germline V gene.

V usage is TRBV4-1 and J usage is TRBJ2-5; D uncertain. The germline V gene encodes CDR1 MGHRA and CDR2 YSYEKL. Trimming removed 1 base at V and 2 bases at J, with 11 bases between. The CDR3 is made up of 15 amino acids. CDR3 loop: CASSQGVVSQETQYF. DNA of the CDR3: TGCGCCAGCAGCCAAGGTGTGGTGAGTCAAGAGACCCAGTACTTC.

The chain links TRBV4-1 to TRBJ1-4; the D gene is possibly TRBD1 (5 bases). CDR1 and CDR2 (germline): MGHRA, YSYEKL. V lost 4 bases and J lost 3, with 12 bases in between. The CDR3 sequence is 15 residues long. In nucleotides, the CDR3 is TGCGCCAGCAGCCCCCGAACAGGACCTAATGAAAAACTGTTTTTT. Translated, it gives CASSPRTGPNEKLFF.

The CDR3 bases are TGTGCCAGCAGCTTAAGCGACAGGACCTATGGCTACACCTTC. This sequence encodes CASSLSDRTYGYTF. V usage is TRBV7-3 and J usage is TRBJ1-2; a possible D gene is TRBD1 (6 bases). Trimming removed 1 base at V and 4 bases at J, with 10 bases between. The CDR3 is 14 amino acids. Per germline, CDR1 SGHTA and CDR2 FQGTGA.

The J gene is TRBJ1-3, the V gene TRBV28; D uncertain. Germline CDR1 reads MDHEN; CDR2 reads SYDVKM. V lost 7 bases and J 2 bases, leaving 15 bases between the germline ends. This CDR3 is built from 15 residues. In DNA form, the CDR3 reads TGTGCCAGCATATCAGGCCCGGCCGCTGGAAACACCATATATTTT. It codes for CASISGPAAGNTIYF. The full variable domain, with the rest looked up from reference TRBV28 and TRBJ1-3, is DVKVTQSSRYLVKRTGEKVFLECVQDMDHENMFWYRQDPGLGLRLIYFSYDVKMKEKGDIPEGYSVSREKKERFSLILESASTNQTSMYLCASISGPAAGNTIYFGEGSWLTVV.

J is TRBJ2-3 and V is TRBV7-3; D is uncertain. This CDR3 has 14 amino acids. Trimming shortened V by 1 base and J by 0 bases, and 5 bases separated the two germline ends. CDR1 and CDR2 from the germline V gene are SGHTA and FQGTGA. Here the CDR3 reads CASSLRPSTDTQYF. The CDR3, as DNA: TGTGCCAGCAGCTTAAGGCCTAGCACAGATACGCAGTATTTT.

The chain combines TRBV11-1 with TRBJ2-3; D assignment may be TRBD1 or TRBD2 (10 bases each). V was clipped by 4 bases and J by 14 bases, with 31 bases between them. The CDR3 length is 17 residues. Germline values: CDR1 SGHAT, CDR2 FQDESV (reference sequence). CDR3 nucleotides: TGTGCCAGCAGCTCAGCTGGACAGGGGGTATTCAGCGGGAGGGTGTATTTT. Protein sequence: CASSSAGQGVFSGRVYF.

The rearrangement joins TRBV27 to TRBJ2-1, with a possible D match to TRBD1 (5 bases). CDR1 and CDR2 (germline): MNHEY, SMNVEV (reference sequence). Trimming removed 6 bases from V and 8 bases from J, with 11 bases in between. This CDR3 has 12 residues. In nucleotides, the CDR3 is TGTGCCAGCAGCTCGCAGGGTCATGAGCAGTTCTTC. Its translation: CASSSQGHEQFF.

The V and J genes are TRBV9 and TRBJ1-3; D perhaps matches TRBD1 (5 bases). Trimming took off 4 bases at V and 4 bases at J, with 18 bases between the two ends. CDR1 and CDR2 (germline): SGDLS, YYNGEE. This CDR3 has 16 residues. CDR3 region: CASSPPSGTGGNTIYF. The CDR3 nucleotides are TGTGCCAGCAGCCCCCCCTCCGGGACTGGAGGAAACACCATATATTTT.

The CDR3: CASGSPSSREATEAFF. The CDR3 DNA sequence: TGTGCTAGTGGTTCCCCAAGTTCGAGGGAGGCCACTGAAGCTTTCTTT. The V gene is TRBV12-5, the J gene TRBJ1-1; D unresolved. Germline CDR1 reads LGHNT; CDR2 reads FRNRAP. The CDR3 is 16 amino acids. Trimming cost V 4 bases and J 4 bases, with 19 bases left between them. Full variable domain (missing parts from reference TRBV12-5 and TRBJ1-1): DARVTQTPRHKVTEMGQEVTMRCQPILGHNTVFWYRQTMMQGLELLAYFRNRAPLDDSGMPKDRFSAEMPDATLATLKIQPSEPRDSAVYFCASGSPSSREATEAFFGQGTRLTVV.

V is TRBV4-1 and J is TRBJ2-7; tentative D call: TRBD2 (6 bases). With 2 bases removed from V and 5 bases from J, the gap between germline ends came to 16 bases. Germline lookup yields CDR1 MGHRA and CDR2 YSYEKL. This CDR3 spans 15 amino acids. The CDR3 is CASSQMAGKRHEQYF. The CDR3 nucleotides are TGCGCCAGCAGCCAAATGGCGGGAAAGCGGCACGAGCAGTACTTC.

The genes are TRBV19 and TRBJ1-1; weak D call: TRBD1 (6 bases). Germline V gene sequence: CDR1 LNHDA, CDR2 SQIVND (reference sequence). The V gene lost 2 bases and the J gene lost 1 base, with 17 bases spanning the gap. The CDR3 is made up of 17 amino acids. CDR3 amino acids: CASSIIRDTRRNTEAFF. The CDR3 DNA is TGTGCCAGTAGTATAATCCGGGACACGCGAAGGAACACTGAAGCTTTCTTT.

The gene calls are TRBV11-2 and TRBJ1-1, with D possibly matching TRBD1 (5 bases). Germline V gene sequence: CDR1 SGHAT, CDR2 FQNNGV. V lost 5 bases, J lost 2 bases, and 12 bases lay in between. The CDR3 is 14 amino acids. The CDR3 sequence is CASSRNQGNTEAFF. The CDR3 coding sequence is TGTGCCAGCAGCCGAAATCAGGGTAACACTGAAGCTTTCTTT.

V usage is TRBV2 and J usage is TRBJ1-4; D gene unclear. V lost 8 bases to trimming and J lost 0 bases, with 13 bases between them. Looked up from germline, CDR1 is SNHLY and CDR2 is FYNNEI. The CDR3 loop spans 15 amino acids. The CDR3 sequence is CASARRESTNEKLFF. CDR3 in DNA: TGTGCCAGCGCGAGAAGGGAGTCAACTAATGAAAAACTGTTTTTT.

The CDR3 coding sequence is TGTGCCAGCACCCCAGGGTTAGGTCAGCCCCAGCATTTT. Amino acids: CASTPGLGQPQHF. J is TRBJ1-5 and V is TRBV6-5, with D possibly being TRBD1 (5 bases). The V gene's germline CDR1 is MNHEY and CDR2 SVGAGI. Between the trimmed V and J ends, which lost 7 bases and 6 bases, there was a span of 13 bases. The CDR3 has 13 amino acids.

CDR3 sequence: CASSESRDRGRGQPQHF. The DNA for the CDR3 is TGTGCCAGCAGTGAATCCCGGGACAGGGGGCGCGGTCAGCCCCAGCATTTT. This chain connects TRBV6-1 to TRBJ1-5; the match to TRBD1 covers 12 bases. Germline CDR1 MNHNS, CDR2 SASEGT. Trimming removed 2 bases from V and 6 bases from J; junction bases left unmatched: 8. This CDR3 region has 17 residues.

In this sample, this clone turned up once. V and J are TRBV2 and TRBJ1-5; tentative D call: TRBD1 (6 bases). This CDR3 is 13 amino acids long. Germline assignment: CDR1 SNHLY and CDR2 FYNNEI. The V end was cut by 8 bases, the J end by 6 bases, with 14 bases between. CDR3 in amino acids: CASRREGVQPQHF. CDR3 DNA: TGTGCCAGCCGCCGGGAGGGGGTTCAGCCCCAGCATTTT.

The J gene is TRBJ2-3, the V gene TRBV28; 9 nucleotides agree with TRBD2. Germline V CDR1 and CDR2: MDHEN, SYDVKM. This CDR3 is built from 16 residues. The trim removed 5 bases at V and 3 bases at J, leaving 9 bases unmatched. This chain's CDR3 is CASSLYGGGATDTQYF. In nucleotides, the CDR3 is TGTGCCAGCAGTCTATATGGCGGGGGGGCGACAGATACGCAGTATTTT.

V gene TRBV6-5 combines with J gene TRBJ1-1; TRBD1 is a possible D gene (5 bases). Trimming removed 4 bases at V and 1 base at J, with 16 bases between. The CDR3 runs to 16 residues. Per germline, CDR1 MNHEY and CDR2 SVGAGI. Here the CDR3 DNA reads TGTGCCAGCAGTTTCCGACAGCTACATAAGAACACTGAAGCTTTCTTT. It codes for CASSFRQLHKNTEAFF.

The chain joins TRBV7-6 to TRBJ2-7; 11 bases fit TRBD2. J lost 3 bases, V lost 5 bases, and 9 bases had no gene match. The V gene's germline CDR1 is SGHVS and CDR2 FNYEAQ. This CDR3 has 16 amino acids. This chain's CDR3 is CASSPGTSGLYYEQYF. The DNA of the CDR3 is TGTGCCAGCAGCCCAGGGACTAGCGGACTTTACTACGAGCAGTACTTC.

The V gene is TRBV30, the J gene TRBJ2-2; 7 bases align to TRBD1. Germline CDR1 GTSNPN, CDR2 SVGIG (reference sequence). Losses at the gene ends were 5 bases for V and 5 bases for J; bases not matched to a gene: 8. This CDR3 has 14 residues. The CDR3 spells CAWSSRGWTGELFF. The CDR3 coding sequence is TGTGCCTGGTCTAGCAGGGGGTGGACCGGGGAGCTGTTTTTT.

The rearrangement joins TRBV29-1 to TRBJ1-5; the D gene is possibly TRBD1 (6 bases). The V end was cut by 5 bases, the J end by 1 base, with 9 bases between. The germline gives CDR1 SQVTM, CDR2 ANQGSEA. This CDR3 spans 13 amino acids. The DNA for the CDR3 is TGCAGCGTTTCCAGGGGAAGCAATCAGCCCCAGCATTTT. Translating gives CSVSRGSNQPQHF. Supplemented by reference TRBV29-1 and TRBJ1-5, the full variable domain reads SAVISQKPSRDICQRGTSLTIQCQVDSQVTMMFWYRQQPGQSLTLIATANQGSEATYESGFVIDKFPISRPNLTFSTLTVSNMSPEDSSIYLCSVSRGSNQPQHFGDGTRLSIL.

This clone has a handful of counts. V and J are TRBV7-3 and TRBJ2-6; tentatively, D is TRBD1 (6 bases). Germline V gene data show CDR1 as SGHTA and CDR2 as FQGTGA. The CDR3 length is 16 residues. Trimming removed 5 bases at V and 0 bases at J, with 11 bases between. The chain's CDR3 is CASSRDTTSGANVLTF. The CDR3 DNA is TGTGCCAGCAGCCGGGACACGACCTCTGGGGCCAACGTCCTGACTTTC.

The CDR3 region is CASSLDPGETQYF. The CDR3 DNA sequence: TGTGCCAGCAGCTTAGATCCGGGTGAGACCCAGTACTTC. The chain recombines TRBV7-6 with TRBJ2-5; unclear D gene. The CDR3 is 13 amino acids. V was pared by 1 base and J by 5 bases, with 8 bases between. CDR1 is SGHVS and CDR2 is FNYEAQ in the germline V gene.

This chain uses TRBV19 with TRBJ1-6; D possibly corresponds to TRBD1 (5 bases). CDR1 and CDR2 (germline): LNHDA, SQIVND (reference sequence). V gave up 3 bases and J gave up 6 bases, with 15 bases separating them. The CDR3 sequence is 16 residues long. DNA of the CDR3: TGTGCCAGTAGTATCCCGCTGACAGATCCTAATTCACCCCTCCACTTT. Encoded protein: CASSIPLTDPNSPLHF.

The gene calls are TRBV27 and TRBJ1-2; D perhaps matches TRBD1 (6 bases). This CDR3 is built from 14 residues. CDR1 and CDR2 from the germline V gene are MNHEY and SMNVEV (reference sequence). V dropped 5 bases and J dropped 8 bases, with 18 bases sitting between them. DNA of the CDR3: TGTGCCAGCAGTAGCGGACAGTTCCCTGGGGGCTACACCTTC. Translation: CASSSGQFPGGYTF.

The chain's CDR3 is CASSPGGQDYGYTF. The CDR3, as DNA: TGCGCCAGCAGCCCAGGGGGACAGGACTATGGCTACACCTTC. V gene TRBV5-1 combines with J gene TRBJ1-2, with 8 bases aligning to TRBD1. The CDR3 runs 14 residues. Trimming removed 4 bases from V and 3 bases from J; junction bases left unmatched: 5. Germline V gene sequence: CDR1 SGHRS, CDR2 YFSETQ.